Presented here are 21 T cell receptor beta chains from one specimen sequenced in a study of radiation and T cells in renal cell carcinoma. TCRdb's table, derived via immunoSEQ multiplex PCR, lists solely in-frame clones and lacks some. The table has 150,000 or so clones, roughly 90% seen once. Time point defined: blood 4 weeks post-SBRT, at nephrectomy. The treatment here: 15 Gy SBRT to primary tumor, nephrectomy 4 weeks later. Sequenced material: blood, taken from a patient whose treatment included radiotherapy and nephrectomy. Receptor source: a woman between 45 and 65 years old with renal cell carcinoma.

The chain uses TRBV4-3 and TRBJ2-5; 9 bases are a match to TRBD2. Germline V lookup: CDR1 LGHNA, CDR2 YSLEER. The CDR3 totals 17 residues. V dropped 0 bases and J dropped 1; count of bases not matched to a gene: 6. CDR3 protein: CASSQDSSGVIQETQYF. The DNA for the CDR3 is TGCGCCAGCAGCCAAGATTCTAGCGGGGTGATCCAAGAGACCCAGTACTTC.

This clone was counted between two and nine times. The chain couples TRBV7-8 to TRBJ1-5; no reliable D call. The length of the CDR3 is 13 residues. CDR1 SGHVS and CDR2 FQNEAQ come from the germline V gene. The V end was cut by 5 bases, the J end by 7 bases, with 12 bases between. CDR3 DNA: TGTGCCAGCAGCGCCGCCCTTGGGCAGCCCCAGCATTTT. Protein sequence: CASSAALGQPQHF.

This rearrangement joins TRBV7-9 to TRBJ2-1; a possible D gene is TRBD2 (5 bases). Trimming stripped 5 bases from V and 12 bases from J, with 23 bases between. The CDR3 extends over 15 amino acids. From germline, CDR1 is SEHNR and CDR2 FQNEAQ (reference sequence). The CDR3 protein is CASSPDPLVKVRQFF. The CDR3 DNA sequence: TGTGCCAGCAGCCCAGACCCACTAGTTAAGGTGAGGCAGTTCTTC.

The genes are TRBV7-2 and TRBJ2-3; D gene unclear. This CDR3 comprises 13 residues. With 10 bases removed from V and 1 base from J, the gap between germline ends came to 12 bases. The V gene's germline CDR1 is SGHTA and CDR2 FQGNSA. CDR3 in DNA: TGTGCCACGAAGGGTTGGGGCACAGATACGCAGTATTTT. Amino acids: CATKGWGTDTQYF.

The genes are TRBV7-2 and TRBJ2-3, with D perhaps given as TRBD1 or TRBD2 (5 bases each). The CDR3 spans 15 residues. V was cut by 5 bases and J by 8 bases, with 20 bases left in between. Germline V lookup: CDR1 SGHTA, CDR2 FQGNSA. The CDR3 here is CASSRTRAGGGTQYF. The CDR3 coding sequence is TGTGCCAGCAGCCGGACCAGGGCGGGTGGGGGTACGCAGTATTTT.

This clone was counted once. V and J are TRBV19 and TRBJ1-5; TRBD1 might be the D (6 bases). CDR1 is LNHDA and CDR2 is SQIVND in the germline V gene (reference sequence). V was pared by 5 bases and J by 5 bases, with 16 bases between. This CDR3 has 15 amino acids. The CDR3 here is CASSWGGQTHQPQHF. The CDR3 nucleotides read TGTGCCAGTAGTTGGGGTGGACAGACTCATCAGCCCCAGCATTTT.

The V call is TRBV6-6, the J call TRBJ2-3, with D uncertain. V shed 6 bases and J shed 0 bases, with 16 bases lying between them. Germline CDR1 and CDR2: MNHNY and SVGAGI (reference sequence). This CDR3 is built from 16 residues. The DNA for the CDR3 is TGTGCCAGCAGCTTAACCGGGTCAACCAGCACAGATACGCAGTATTTT. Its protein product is CASSLTGSTSTDTQYF.

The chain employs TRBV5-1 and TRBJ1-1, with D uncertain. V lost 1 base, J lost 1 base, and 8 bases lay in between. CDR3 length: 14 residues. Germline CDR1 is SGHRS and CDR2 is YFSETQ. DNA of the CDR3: TGCGCCAGCAGCTTGTCGGGCCAGAACACTGAAGCTTTCTTT. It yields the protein CASSLSGQNTEAFF.

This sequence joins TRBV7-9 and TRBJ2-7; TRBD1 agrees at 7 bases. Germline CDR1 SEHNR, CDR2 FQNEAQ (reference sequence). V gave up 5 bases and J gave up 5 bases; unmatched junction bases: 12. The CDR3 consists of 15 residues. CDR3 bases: TGTGCCAGCAGCCCCAGACAGGGAGTAACCCACGAGCAGTACTTC. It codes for CASSPRQGVTHEQYF.

The CDR3 loop is CAWTLGEWIGYTF. The CDR3, as DNA: TGTGCCTGGACTCTTGGGGAATGGATAGGCTACACCTTC. The chain couples TRBV30 to TRBJ1-2; D is unresolved. The CDR3 spans 13 residues. The germline gives CDR1 GTSNPN, CDR2 SVGIG (reference sequence). V was shortened by 4 bases and J by 8 bases, with 17 bases between the two germline ends.

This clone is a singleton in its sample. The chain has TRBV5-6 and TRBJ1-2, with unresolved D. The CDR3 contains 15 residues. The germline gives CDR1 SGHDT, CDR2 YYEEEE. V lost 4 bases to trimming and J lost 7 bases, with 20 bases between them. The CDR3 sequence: CASSTHGIQVLGYTF. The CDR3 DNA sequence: TGTGCCAGCAGCACCCACGGTATTCAGGTCCTTGGCTACACCTTC.

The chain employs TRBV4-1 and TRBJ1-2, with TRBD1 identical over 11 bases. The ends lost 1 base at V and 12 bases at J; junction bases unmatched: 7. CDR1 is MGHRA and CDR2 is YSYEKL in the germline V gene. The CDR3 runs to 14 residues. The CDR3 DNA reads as TGCGCCAGCAGCCAAGTCCGGGACAGGGGGACGCACACCTTC. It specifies CASSQVRDRGTHTF.

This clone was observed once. DNA for the CDR3: TGTGCCAGCAGCTTCGGACAGGCGATCTATGGCTACACCTTC. Its translation: CASSFGQAIYGYTF. This sequence joins TRBV7-9 and TRBJ1-2; the match to TRBD1 covers 7 bases. Germline CDR1 is SEHNR and CDR2 is FQNEAQ (reference sequence). J was trimmed by 4 bases and V by 3 bases; bases with no gene match: 5. The CDR3 consists of 14 residues. Variable domain in full (rest from reference TRBV7-9 and TRBJ1-2): DTGVSQNPRHKITKRGQNVTFRCDPISEHNRLYWYRQTLGQGPEFLTYFQNEAQLEKSRLLSDRFSAERPKGSFSTLEIQRTEQGDSAMYLCASSFGQAIYGYTFGSGTRLTVV.

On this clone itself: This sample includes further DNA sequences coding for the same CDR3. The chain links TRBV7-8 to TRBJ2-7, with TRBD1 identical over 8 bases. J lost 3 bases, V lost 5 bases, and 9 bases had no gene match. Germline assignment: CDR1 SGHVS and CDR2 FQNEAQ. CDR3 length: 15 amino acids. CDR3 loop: CASSGRDRGGYEQYF. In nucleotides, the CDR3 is TGTGCCAGCAGCGGCCGCGACAGGGGAGGCTACGAGCAGTACTTC.

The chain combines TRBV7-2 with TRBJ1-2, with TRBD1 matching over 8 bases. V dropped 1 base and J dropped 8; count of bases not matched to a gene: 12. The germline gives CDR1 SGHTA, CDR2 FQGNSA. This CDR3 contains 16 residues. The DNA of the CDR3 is TGTGCCAGCAGCTTAGACCCAGGGGGCGCGGTTCAAGGCTACACCTTC. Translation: CASSLDPGGAVQGYTF. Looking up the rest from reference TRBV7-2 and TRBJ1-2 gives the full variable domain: GAGVSQSPSNKVTEKGKDVELRCDPISGHTALYWYRQSLGQGLEFLIYFQGNSAPDKSGLPSDRFSAERTGGSVSTLTIQRTQQEDSAVYLCASSLDPGGAVQGYTFGSGTRLTVV.

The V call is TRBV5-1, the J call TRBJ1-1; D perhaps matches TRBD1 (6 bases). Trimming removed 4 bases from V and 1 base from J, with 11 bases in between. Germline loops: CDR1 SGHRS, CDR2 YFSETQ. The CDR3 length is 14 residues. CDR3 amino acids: CASSTSTGNTEAFF. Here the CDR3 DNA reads TGCGCCAGCAGCACGTCGACAGGGAACACTGAAGCTTTCTTT. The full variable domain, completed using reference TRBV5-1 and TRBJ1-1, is KAGVTQTPRYLIKTRGQQVTLSCSPISGHRSVSWYQQTPGQGLQFLFEYFSETQRNKGNFPGRFSGRQFSNSRSEMNVSTLELGDSALYLCASSTSTGNTEAFFGQGTRLTVV.

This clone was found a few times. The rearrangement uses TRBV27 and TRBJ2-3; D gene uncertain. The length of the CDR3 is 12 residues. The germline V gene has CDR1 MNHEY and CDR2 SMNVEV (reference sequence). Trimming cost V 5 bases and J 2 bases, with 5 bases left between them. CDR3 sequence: CASSPNTDTQYF. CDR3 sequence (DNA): TGTGCCAGCAGTCCCAACACAGATACGCAGTATTTT.

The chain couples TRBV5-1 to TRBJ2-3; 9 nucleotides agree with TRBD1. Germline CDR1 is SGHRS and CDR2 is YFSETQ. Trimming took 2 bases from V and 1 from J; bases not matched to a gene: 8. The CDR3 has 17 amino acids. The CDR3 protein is CASSLLGQGGGTDTQYF. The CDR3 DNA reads TGCGCCAGCAGCTTACTGGGACAGGGTGGGGGCACAGATACGCAGTATTTT.

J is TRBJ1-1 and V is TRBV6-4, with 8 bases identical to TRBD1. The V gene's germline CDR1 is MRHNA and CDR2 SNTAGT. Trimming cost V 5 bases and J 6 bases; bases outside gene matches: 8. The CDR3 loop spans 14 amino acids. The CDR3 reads CASSSRDRSSEAFF. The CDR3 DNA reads TGTGCCAGCAGTAGCCGGGACAGGTCATCTGAAGCTTTCTTT.

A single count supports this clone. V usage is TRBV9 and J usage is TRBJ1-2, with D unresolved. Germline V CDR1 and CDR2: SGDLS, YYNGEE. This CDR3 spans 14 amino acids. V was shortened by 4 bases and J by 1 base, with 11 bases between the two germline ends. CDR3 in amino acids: CASSLVGFNYGYTF. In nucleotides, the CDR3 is TGTGCCAGCAGCTTGGTAGGCTTTAACTATGGCTACACCTTC.

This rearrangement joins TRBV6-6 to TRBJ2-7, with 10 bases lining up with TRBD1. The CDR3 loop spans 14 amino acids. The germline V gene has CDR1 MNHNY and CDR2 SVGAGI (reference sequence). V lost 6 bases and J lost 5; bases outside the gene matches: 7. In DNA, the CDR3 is TGTGCCAGCAGCCAACCGGGACAGGGGAACGAGCAGTACTTC. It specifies CASSQPGQGNEQYF.